This TCR beta chain comes out of a study of T cells in localized non-small cell lung cancer. Study conclusions and caveats: When the top 100 tumor clones were examined, a median approximately 62 of them also appeared in the adjacent lung, which was paired and uninvolved. Longer overall survival associated with higher blood T cell density; shorter survival with higher adjacent-lung clonality. Tumor trailed uninvolved adjacent lung in T cell clonality, which peaked there.

Regarding this clone: The target antigen is unknown.

Clones were sequenced by immunoSEQ multiplex PCR, and TCRdb holds only the in-frame ones, with some missing. There are tens of thousands of clones in the sample; 88% occur only once, and around a fifth lies in the top ten. V trimming: 6 bases; J trimming: 7 bases; junction bases outside the gene matches: 3. The germline V gene has CDR1 SNHLY and CDR2 FYNNEI. This CDR3 contains 13 residues. The rearrangement joins TRBV2 to TRBJ1-5, with 10 nucleotides matching TRBD1. The starting material was peripheral blood, obtained before any cancer treatment. This clonotype was obtained from a woman aged 35 to 69 with stage I squamous cell lung carcinoma. The CDR3 DNA sequence: TGTGCCAGCAGCGGGACAGGGGAGCAGCCCCAGCATTTT. It specifies CASSGTGEQPQHF.